The sequence of this TCR beta chain was determined in a study of shared clonotypes between healthy human individuals (dated by TCRdb to 2018 to 2021). In the study overall: The cohort included three men and a couple of women between 18 and 49 years of age. The study deeply sequenced blood TCR repertoires of five healthy adults to estimate repertoire size and the extent of clonotype sharing between individuals. For each donor, CD4 naive and CD4 memory were each given three plates, CD8 naive was given two plates, and CD8 memory was given one plate. Leukapheresis yielded between about 0.8 and 9.5 billion PBMCs per donor. Different laboratories and diverse techniques were used to prepare libraries and sequence TCR repertoires, to increase sequencing depth and limit assay-specific biases.

Beyond this particular receptor, the publication reports: The small number of donors limited the genetic and exposure-history diversity represented. Incomplete sequencing was indicated by rarefaction of sorted-subset datasets, despite the large sequencing depth. Compared with non-shared clonotypes, clonotypes shared by all four sorted-subset donors had higher generation probabilities. Estimated clonotype richness was generally larger for naive than for memory subsets. Sharing across a few donors was observed for about 5% of naive CD4, over 3% of naive CD8, roughly 2.4% of memory CD4, and about 0.38% of memory CD8 clonotypes. Pairwise subsampling led to the expectation that sequencing depth would affect the degree of clonotype sharing among donors. Only blood was sampled, and tissue TCR repertoires likely differ from those in blood.

Worth noting for this clone: There is no known antigen for this receptor. Within one base of it there is no much larger clone, and no base qualities were kept.

Donors were healthy HIV-negative adults with no recently reported acute infections or vaccinations. All donors were Caucasian adults living in Nashville, Tennessee, USA. CD4+ T cells were enriched through magnetic negative selection, after which naive cells were positively selected on CD45RA and the remaining negative fraction served as the memory subset. Blood was obtained by leukapheresis, after which PBMCs were separated by Ficoll-Histopaque density gradient centrifugation and cryopreserved in liquid nitrogen vapor phase. Analytical flow cytometry was used to check the purity and quantity of each magnetically sorted T cell population. Each sorted fraction had its genomic DNA isolated and then quantified by UV absorbance on a Nanodrop 2000c. Using the deep immunoSEQ assay, TCR CDR3 regions were amplified from genomic DNA by multiplex PCR. For each cell subset, the extracted genomic DNA was distributed evenly across all wells of several immunoSEQ 96-well plates, and each plate served as one replicate. Each replicate PCR for sorted subsets received roughly 200 ng genomic DNA, equal to about 30,000 T cell genomes. Purified libraries were quantified with a Qubit 3.0 fluorometer, sized on a Bioanalyzer 2100, and re-quantified with the KAPA Library Quantification kit. A separate single-read 150-cycle Illumina NextSeq 550 flow cell was used to sequence each immunoSEQ 96-well plate. The paper's processing steps were these. Because only junctional sequences without quality scores were contained in the immunoSEQ output, filtering matching that applied to full-length reads could not be performed. To assign V/J genes and CDR3, sequences were annotated using PyIR, a Python wrapper for IgBLAST v1.9, with IMGT germline references. Reads with weak V/J assignments (E-value above 1e-6), missing CDR3, stop codons, out-of-frame junctions, or ambiguous translated residues were removed. V3J clonotypes were defined by identical inferred V gene, J gene, and CDR3 amino acid sequence. The percentage overlap between two repertoires was calculated by dividing the number of shared unique clonotypes by the size of the smaller repertoire. Richness of each repertoire was evaluated using RTK rarefaction, the Chao1 estimator, and Recon v2.1 estimates of unobserved clonotypes. OLGA was used to compute generation probabilities for all TCRbeta clonotypes that the gDNA method yielded from several donors. The table was pulled from immuneACCESS by TCRdb, which kept in-frame rearrangements only. Such tables lose some clones; where checked, under half of the loss comes from unresolved V genes, and the rest has no known cause. V and J calls and clone size come straight from that table; D and trimming were deduced from the DNA. For this sample there are 950,000 to 1,200,000 clones; roughly 80% appear just once. Jointly, the top ten make up over 0.8% of the sample.

The CDR3 runs 13 residues from the cysteine to the phenylalanine. The entry retains the CDR3 DNA only, 39 bases that are in frame from base 1. The germline V gene supplies CDR1 KGHSH and CDR2 LQKENI. V is cut by 2 bases and J by 3 bases, and the space between the germline ends is 7 bases. Sequencing was performed on memory CD4+ T cells from PBMCs. Sample cell subset or site, as interpreted from the label and publication: CD45RA-negative fraction. The chain employs TRBV18 and TRBJ2-5, with no confident D gene call. This receptor was obtained from a man aged 18 to 29 in good health. Some clones in this sample may be carry-over from other donors' samples. CDR3 region: CASSPDSKETQYF. The nucleotide sequence reads as follows: TGTGCCAGCTCACCAGACTCGAAAGAGACCCAGTACTTC. Reference TRBV18 and TRBJ2-5 genes cover what lies past the CDR3, so the full variable domain is NAGVMQNPRHLVRRRGQEARLRCSPMKGHSHVYWYRQLPEEGLKFMVYLQKENIIDESGMPKERFSAEFPKEGPSILRIQQVVRGDSAAYFCASSPDSKETQYFGPGTRLLVL.